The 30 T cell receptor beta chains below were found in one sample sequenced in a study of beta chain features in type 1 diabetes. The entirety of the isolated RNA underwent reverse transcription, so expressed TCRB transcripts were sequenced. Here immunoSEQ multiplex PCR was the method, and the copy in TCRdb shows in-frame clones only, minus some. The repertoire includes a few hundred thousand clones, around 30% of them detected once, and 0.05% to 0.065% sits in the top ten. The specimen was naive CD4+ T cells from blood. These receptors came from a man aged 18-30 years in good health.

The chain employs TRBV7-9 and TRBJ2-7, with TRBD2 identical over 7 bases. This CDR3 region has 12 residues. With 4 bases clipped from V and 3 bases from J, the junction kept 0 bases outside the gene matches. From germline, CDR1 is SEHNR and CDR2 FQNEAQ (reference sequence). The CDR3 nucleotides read TGTGCCAGCAGCTGGACTAGCTACGAGCAGTACTTC. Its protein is CASSWTSYEQYF.

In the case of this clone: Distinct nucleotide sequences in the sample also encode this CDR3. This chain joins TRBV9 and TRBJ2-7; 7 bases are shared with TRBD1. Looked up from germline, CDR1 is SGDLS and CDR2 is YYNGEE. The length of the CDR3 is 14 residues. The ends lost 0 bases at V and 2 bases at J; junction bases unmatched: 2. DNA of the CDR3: TGTGCCAGCAGCGTAGGGACAGGCCCCTACGAGCAGTACTTC. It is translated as CASSVGTGPYEQYF.

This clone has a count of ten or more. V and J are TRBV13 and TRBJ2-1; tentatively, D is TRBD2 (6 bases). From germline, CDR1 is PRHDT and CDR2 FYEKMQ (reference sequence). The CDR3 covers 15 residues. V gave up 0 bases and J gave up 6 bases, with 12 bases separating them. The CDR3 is CASSLGVSGLNEQFF. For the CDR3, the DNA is TGTGCCAGCAGCTTAGGCGTTAGCGGTCTCAATGAGCAGTTCTTC. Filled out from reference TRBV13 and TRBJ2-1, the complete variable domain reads AAGVIQSPRHLIKEKRETATLKCYPIPRHDTVYWYQQGPGQDPQFLISFYEKMQSDKGSIPDRFSAQQFSDYHSELNMSSLELGDSALYFCASSLGVSGLNEQFFGPGTRLTVL.

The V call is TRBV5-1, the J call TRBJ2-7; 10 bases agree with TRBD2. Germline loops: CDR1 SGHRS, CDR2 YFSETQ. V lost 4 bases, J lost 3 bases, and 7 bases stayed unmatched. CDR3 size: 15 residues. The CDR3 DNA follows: TGCGCCAGCAGCCCCCCTAGCGGGAGTGGCTACGAGCAGTACTTC. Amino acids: CASSPPSGSGYEQYF.

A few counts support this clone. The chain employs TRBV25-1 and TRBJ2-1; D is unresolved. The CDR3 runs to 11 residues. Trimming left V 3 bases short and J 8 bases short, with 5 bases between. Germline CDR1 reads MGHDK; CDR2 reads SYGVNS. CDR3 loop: CASSDRDEQFF. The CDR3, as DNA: TGTGCCAGCAGTGATCGGGATGAGCAGTTCTTC. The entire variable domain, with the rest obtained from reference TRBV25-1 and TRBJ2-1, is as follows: EADIYQTPRYLVIGTGKKITLECSQTMGHDKMYWYQQDPGMELHLIHYSYGVNSTEKGDLSSESTVSRIRTEHFPLTLESARPSHTSQYLCASSDRDEQFFGPGTRLTVL.

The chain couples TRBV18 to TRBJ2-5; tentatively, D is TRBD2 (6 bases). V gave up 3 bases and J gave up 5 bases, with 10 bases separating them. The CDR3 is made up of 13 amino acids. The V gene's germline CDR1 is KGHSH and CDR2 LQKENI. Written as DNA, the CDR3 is TGTGCCAGCTCACCCGGGAGAGCGGAGACCCAGTACTTC. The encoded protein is CASSPGRAETQYF.

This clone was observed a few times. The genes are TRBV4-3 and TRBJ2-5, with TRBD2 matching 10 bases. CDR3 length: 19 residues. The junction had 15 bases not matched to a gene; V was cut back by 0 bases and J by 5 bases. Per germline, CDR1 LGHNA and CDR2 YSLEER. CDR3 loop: CASSQEEGRASGRKETQYF. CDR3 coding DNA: TGCGCCAGCAGCCAAGAAGAGGGGAGGGCTAGCGGGAGAAAGGAGACCCAGTACTTC.

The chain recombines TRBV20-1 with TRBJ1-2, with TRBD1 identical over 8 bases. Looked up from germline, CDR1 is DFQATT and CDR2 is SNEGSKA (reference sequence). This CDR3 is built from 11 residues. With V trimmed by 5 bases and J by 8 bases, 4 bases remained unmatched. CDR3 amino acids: CSARTGSGYTF. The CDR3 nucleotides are TGCAGTGCTCGGACAGGGAGCGGCTACACCTTC.

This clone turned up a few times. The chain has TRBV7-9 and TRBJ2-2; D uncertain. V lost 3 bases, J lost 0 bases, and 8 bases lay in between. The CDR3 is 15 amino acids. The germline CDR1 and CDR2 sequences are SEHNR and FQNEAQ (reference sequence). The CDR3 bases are TGTGCCAGCAGCTTCCCCTCGGCGAACACCGGGGAGCTGTTTTTT. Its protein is CASSFPSANTGELFF.

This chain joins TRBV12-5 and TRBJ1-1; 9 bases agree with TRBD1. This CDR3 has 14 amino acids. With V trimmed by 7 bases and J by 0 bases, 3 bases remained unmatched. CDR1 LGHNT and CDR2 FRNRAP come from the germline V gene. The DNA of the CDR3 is TGTGCTAGTGCCTGGACAGGGGTGAACACTGAAGCTTTCTTT. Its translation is CASAWTGVNTEAFF.

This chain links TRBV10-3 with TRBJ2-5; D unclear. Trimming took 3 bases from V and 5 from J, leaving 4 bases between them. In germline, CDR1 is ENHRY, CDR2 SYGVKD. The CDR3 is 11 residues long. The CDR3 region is CAISDVETQYF. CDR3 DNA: TGTGCCATCAGTGACGTGGAGACCCAGTACTTC.

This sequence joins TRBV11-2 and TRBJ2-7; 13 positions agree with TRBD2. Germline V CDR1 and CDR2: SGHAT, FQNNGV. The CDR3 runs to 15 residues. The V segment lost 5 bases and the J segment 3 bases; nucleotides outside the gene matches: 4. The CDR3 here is CASSPRLAGGYEQYF. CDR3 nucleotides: TGTGCCAGCAGCCCGAGACTAGCGGGAGGCTACGAGCAGTACTTC. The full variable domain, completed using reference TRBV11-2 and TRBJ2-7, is EAGVAQSPRYKIIEKRQSVAFWCNPISGHATLYWYQQILGQGPKLLIQFQNNGVVDDSQLPKDRFSAERLKGVDSTLKIQPAKLEDSAVYLCASSPRLAGGYEQYFGPGTRLTVT.

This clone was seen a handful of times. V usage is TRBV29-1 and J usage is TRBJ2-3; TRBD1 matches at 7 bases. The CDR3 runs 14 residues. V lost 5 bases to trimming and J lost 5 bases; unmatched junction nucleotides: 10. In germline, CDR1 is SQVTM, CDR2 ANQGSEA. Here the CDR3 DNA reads TGCAGCGTTTTTCGAGAGGGGGCAGGAGATACGCAGTATTTT. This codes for CSVFREGAGDTQYF.

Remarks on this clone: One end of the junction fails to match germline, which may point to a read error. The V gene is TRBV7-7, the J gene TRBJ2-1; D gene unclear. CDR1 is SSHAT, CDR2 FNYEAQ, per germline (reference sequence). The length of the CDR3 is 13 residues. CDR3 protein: CASSRDPSNEQFF. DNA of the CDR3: TGTGCTAGCAGTCGAGACCCGAGCAATGAGCAGTTCTTC.

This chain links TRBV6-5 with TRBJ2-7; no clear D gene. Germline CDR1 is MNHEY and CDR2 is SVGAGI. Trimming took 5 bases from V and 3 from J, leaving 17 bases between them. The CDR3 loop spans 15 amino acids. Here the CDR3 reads CASSTQTNGDYEQYF. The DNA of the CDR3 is TGTGCCAGCAGTACGCAGACAAATGGCGACTACGAGCAGTACTTC.

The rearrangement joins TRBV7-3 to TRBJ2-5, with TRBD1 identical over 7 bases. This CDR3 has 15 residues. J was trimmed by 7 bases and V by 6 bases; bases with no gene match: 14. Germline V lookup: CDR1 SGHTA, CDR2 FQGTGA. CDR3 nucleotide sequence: TGTGCCAGCAGTCGCGACAGGGACCTATTCGGGACCCAGTACTTC. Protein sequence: CASSRDRDLFGTQYF.

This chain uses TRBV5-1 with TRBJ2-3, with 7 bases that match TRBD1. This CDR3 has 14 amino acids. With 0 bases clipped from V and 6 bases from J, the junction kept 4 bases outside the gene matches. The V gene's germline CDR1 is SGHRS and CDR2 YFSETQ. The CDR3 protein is CASSLEGGEDTQYF. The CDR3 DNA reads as TGCGCCAGCAGCTTGGAAGGGGGCGAGGATACGCAGTATTTT.

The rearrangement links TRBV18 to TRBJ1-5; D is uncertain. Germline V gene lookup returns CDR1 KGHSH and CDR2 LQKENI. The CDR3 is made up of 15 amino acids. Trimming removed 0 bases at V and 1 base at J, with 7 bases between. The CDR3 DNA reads TGTGCCAGCTCACCACCGTCGGACAGCAATCAGCCCCAGCATTTT. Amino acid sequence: CASSPPSDSNQPQHF.

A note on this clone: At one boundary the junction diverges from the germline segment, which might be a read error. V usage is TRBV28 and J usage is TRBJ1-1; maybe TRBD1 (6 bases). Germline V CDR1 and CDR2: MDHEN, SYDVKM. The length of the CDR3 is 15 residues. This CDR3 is CASSTRDRPNAEAFF. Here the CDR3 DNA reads TGTGCCAGCAGTACAAGAGACAGGCCGAACGCTGAAGCTTTCTTT.

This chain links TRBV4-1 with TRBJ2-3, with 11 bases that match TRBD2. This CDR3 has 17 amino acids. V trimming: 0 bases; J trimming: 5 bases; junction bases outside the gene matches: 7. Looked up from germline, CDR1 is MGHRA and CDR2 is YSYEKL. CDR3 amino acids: CASSQDVTSGGQDTQYF. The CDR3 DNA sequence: TGCGCCAGCAGCCAAGATGTTACTAGCGGGGGCCAAGATACGCAGTATTTT.

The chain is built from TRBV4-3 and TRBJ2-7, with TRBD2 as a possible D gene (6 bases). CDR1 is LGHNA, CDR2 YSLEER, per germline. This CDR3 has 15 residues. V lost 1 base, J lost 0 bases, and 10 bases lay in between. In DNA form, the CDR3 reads TGCGCCAGCAGCCAAGGGACTACTCGCTCCTACGAGCAGTACTTC. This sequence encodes CASSQGTTRSYEQYF.

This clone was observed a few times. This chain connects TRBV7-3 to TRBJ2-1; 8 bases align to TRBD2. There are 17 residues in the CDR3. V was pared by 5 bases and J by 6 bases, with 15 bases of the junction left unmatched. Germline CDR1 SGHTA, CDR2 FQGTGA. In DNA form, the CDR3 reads TGTGCCAGCAGCCCCGGGGGGGCGGGAGTAATACGCAATGAGCAGTTCTTC. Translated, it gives CASSPGGAGVIRNEQFF.

CDR3 protein: CASTRDRGYEKLFF. CDR3 nucleotide sequence: TGTGCCAGCACCCGGGACAGGGGTTATGAAAAACTGTTTTTT. This sequence joins TRBV7-9 and TRBJ1-4, with 10 bases identical to TRBD1. V gave up 7 bases and J gave up 6 bases; unmatched junction bases: 5. Germline V gene sequence: CDR1 SEHNR, CDR2 FQNEAQ (reference sequence). This CDR3 is 14 amino acids long.

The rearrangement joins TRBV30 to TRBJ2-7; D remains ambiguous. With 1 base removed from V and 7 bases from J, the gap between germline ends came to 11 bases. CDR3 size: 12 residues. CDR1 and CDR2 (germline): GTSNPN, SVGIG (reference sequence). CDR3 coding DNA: TGTGCCTGGAGTGATTTACAAGGAGAGCAGTACTTC. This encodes CAWSDLQGEQYF.

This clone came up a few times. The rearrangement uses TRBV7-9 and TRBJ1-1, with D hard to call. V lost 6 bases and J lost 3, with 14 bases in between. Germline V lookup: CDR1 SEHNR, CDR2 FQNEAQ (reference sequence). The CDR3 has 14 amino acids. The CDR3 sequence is CASRIVNGDTEAFF. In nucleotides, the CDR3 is TGTGCCAGCAGAATCGTAAATGGGGACACTGAAGCTTTCTTT. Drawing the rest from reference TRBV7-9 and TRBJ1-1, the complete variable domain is DTGVSQNPRHKITKRGQNVTFRCDPISEHNRLYWYRQTLGQGPEFLTYFQNEAQLEKSRLLSDRFSAERPKGSFSTLEIQRTEQGDSAMYLCASRIVNGDTEAFFGQGTRLTVV.

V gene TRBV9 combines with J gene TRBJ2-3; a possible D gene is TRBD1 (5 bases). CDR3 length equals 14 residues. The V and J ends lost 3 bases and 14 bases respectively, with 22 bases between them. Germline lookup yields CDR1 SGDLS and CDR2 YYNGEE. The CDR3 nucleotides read TGTGCCAGCAGCGAATTCAGCTCGGTAGGGGTAAGGTATTTT. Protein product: CASSEFSSVGVRYF.

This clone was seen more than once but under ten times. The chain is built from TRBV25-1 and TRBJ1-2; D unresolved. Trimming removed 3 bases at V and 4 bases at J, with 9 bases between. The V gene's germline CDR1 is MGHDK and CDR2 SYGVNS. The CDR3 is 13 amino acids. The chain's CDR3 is CASSDRASYGYTF. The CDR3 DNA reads TGTGCCAGCAGTGACCGGGCCTCCTATGGCTACACCTTC.

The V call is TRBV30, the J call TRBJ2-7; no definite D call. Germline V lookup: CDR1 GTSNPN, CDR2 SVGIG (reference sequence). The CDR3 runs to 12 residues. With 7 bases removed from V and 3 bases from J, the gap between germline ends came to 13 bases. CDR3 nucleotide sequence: TGTGCCTCAAACCGGCCGGGCTACGAGCAGTACTTC. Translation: CASNRPGYEQYF.

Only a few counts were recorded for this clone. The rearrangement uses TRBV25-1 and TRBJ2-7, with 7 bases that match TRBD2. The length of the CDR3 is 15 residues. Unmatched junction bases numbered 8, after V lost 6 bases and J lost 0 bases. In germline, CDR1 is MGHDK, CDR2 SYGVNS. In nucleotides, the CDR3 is TGTGCCAGCAGACGGGCGGGGGTTAGCTCCTACGAGCAGTACTTC. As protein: CASRRAGVSSYEQYF.

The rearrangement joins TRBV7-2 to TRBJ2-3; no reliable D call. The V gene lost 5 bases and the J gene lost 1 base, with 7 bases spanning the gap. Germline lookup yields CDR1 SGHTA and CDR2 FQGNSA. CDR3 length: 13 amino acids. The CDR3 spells CASSPQGTDTQYF. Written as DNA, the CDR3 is TGTGCCAGCAGCCCTCAAGGCACAGATACGCAGTATTTT. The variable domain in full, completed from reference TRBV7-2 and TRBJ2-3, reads GAGVSQSPSNKVTEKGKDVELRCDPISGHTALYWYRQSLGQGLEFLIYFQGNSAPDKSGLPSDRFSAERTGGSVSTLTIQRTQQEDSAVYLCASSPQGTDTQYFGPGTRLTVL.